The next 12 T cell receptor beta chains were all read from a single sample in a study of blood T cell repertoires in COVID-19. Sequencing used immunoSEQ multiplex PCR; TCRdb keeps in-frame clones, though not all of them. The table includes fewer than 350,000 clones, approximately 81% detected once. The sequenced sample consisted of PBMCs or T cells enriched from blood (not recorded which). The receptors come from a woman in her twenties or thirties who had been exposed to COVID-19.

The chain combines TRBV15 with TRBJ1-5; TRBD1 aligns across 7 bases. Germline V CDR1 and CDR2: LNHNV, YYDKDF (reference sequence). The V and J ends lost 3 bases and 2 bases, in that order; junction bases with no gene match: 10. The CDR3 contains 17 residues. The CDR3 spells CATSSSDRNSGNQPQHF. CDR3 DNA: TGTGCCACCAGCAGTTCGGACAGGAATTCGGGCAATCAGCCCCAGCATTTT.

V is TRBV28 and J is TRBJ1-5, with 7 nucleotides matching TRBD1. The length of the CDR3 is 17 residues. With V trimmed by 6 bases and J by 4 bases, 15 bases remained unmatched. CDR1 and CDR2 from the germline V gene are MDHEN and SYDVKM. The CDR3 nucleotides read TGTGCCAGCAGCGAAGTTAAGGGACAGAGGTTAAATCAGCCCCAGCATTTT. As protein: CASSEVKGQRLNQPQHF.

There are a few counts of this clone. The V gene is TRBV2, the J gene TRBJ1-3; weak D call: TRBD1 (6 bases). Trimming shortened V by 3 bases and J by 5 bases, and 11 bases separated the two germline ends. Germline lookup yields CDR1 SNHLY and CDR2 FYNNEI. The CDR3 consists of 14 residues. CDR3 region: CASSDGGRRNTIYF. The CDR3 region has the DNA TGTGCCAGCAGTGATGGGGGCAGGAGAAACACCATATATTTT. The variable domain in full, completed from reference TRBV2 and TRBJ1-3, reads EPEVTQTPSHQVTQMGQEVILRCVPISNHLYFYWYRQILGQKVEFLVSFYNNEISEKSEIFDDQFSVERPDGSNFTLKIRSTKLEDSAMYFCASSDGGRRNTIYFGEGSWLTVV.

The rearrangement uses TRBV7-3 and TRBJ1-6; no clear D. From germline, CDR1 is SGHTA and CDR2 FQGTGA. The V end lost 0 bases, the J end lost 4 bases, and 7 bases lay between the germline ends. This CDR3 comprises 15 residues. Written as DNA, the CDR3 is TGTGCCAGCAGCTTAACGCCGGGATATAATTCACCCCTCCACTTT. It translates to CASSLTPGYNSPLHF. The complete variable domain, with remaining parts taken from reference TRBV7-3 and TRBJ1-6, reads GAGVSQTPSNKVTEKGKYVELRCDPISGHTALYWYRQSLGQGPEFLIYFQGTGAADDSGLPNDRFFAVRPEGSVSTLKIQRTERGDSAVYLCASSLTPGYNSPLHFGNGTRLTVT.

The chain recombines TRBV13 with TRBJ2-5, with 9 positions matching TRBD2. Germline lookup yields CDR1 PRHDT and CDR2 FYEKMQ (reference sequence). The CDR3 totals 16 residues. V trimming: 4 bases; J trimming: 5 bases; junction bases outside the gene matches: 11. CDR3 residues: CASSWDSGSVTETQYF. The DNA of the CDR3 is TGTGCCAGCAGCTGGGATAGCGGGAGCGTCACGGAGACCCAGTACTTC.

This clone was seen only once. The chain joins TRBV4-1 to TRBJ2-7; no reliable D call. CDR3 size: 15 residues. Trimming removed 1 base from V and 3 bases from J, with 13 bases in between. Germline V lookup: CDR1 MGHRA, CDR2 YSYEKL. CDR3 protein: CASSQGPGSLYEQYF. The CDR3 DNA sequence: TGCGCCAGCAGCCAAGGACCCGGGTCCCTCTACGAGCAGTACTTC.

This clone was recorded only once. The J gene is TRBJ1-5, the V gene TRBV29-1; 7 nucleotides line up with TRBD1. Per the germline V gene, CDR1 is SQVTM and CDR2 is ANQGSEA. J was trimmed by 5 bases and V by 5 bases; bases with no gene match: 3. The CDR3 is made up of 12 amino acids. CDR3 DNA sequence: TGCAGCGTTAGAACAGGGGATCAGCCCCAGCATTTT. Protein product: CSVRTGDQPQHF.

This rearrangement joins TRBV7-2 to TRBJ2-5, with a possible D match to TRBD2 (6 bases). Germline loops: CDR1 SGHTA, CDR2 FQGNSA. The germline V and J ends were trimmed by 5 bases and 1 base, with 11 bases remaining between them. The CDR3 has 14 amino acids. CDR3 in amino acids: CASSRGAVQETQYF. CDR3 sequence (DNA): TGTGCCAGCAGCCGCGGGGCGGTCCAAGAGACCCAGTACTTC. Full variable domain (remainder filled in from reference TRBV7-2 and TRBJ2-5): GAGVSQSPSNKVTEKGKDVELRCDPISGHTALYWYRQSLGQGLEFLIYFQGNSAPDKSGLPSDRFSAERTGGSVSTLTIQRTQQEDSAVYLCASSRGAVQETQYFGPGTRLLVL.

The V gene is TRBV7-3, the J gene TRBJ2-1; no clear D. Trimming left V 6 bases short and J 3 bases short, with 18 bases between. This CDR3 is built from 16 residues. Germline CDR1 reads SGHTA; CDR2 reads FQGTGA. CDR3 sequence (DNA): TGTGCCAGCAGTTCCACCGGCGGAAGTAACTACAATGAGCAGTTCTTC. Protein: CASSSTGGSNYNEQFF.

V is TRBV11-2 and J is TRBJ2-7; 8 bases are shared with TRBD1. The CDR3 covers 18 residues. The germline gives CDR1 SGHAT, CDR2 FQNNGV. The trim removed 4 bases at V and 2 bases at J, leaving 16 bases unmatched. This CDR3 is CASSSRHTGGQKPYEQYF. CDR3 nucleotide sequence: TGTGCCAGCAGCTCCCGACATACAGGGGGTCAGAAGCCCTACGAGCAGTACTTC.

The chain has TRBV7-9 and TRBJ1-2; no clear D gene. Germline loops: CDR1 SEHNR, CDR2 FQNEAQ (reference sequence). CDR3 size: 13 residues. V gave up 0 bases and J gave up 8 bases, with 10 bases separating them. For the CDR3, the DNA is TGTGCCAGCAGCTTAGCAGGGAGCGACGGCTACACCTTC. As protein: CASSLAGSDGYTF.

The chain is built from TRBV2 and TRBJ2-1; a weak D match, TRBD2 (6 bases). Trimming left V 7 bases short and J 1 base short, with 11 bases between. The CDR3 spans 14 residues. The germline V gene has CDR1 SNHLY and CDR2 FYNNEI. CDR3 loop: CASNRLASYNEQFF. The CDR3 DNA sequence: TGTGCCAGCAACAGGCTAGCGTCCTACAATGAGCAGTTCTTC.